This TCR beta chain originates from a study of blood T cell repertoires in COVID-19. Overall study context: From T cells, B-cell-depleted T cells, or PBMCs came the material, which was cDNA or gDNA.

Original handling: Amplifying reference gene primers gave estimates of nucleated cell counts. Data came from immunoSEQ multiplex PCR; TCRdb stores just in-frame clones and leaves some out. Clonal size and the V and J genes are those of that table, whereas D and trimming came from the DNA. The data show some 75,000 clones, about 89% seen once. The germline V gene has CDR1 MNHEY and CDR2 SMNVEV (reference sequence). The junction had 6 bases not matched to a gene; V was cut back by 0 bases and J by 4 bases. This CDR3 comprises 16 residues. The clonotype originates from a man between 60 and 70 years old with acute or convalescent COVID-19. The chain is built from TRBV27 and TRBJ1-3, with 7 bases matching TRBD1. The sequencing sample was made of peripheral blood. Here the CDR3 reads CASSLSRQGAGNTIYF. CDR3 DNA: TGTGCCAGCAGTTTATCGAGACAGGGTGCCGGAAACACCATATATTTT.